A single T cell receptor (beta chain) is shown here with its context. The data derive from a study of blood T cell repertoires in COVID-19. Whole-study context: From T cells, B-cell-depleted T cells, or PBMCs came the material, which was cDNA or gDNA.

There are 14 residues in the CDR3. Trimming shortened V by 6 bases and J by 0 bases, and 9 bases separated the two germline ends. Germline CDR1 is MNHEY and CDR2 is SVGAGI. Methods used by the authors: The assay estimated nucleated cells by amplifying reference gene primers. The data were produced by immunoSEQ multiplex PCR, yet TCRdb's version contains in-frame clones alone and is incomplete. The V and J calls and clone size come from that table; D and trimming were worked out from the DNA. Of some 200,000 clones listed, 84% are singletons. The V call is TRBV6-5, the J call TRBJ1-3; the D gene is possibly TRBD1 (5 bases). This TCR was recovered from a man aged 25-45 years with active or convalescent COVID-19. The sample taken for sequencing was peripheral blood. CDR3 DNA: TGTGCCAGCAGCTCAGGGTCCTCTGGAAACACCATATATTTT. It yields the protein CASSSGSSGNTIYF.